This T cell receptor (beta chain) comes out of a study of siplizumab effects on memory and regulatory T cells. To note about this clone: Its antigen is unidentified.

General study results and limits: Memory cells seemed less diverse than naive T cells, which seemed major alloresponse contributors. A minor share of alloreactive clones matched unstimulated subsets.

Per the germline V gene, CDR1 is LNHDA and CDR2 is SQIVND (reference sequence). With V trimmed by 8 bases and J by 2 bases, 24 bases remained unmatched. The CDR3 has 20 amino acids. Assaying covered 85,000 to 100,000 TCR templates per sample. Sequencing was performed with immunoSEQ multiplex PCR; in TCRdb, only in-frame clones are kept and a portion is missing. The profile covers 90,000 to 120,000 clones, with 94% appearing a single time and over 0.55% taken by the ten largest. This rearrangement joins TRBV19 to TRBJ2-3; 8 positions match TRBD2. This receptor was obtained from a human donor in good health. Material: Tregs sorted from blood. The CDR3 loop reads CASPVTVGAGGRNYTDTQYF. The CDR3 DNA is TGTGCCAGTCCTGTCACCGTTGGGGCGGGAGGCCGAAACTACACAGATACGCAGTATTTT.